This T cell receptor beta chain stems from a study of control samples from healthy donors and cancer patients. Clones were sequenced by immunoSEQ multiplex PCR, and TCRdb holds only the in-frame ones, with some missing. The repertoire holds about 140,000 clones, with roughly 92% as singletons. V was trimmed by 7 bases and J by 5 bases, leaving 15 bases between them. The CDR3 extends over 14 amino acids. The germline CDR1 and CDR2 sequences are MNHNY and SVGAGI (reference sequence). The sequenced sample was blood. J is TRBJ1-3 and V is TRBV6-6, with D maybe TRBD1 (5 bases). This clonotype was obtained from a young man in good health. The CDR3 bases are TGTGCCAGCAACGGGGCTGGCTTTAGAAACACCATATATTTT. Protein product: CASNGAGFRNTIYF.